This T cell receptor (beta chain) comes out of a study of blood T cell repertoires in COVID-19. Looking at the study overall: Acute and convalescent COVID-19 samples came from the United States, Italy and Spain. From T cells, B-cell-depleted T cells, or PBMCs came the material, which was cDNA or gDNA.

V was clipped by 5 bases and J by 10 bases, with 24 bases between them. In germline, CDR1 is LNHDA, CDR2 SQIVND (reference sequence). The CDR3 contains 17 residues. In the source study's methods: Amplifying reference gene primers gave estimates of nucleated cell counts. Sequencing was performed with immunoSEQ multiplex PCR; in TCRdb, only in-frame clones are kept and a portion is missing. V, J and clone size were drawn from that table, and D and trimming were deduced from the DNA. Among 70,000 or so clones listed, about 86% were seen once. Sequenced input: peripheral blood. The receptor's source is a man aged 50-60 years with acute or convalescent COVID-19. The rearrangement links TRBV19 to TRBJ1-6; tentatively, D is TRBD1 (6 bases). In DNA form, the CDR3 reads TGTGCCAGTAGTTCCCAACCGACAGGCGGTAGGGGGTCACCCCTCCACTTT. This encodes CASSSQPTGGRGSPLHF.